This T cell receptor (beta chain) was sequenced in a study of cytomegalovirus exposure and HLA in healthy donors. Study-wide results and limits: A few CMV-associated chains were confirmed in vitro to be specific for CMV antigens. Accounts indicate the classifier identified cytomegalovirus status with strong specificity and sensitivity. Many donors shared some public TCRs, even though most TCR sequences were rare. First-cohort TCR clusters were later found to tend to co-occur in the approximately 120 validation repertoires.

Germline CDR1 is MDHEN and CDR2 is SYDVKM. The V end lost 2 bases, the J end lost 2 bases, and 10 bases lay between the germline ends. The CDR3 spans 15 residues. TCRdb keeps only in-frame clones here, not all; method: immunoSEQ multiplex PCR. The sample has 120,000 to 150,000 clones; about 90% are singletons. Comment on this clone: The antigen remains unidentified.

The sample taken for sequencing was PBMCs. This receptor was identified in a young man in good health and CMV-seronegative. The chain links TRBV28 to TRBJ1-5; D remains unclear. CDR3 coding DNA: TGTGCCAGCAGTTTACCCCGGGGTGGCAATCAGCCCCAGCATTTT. It translates to CASSLPRGGNQPQHF.